The clone carrying this T cell receptor beta chain was detected only a few times. This specimen belongs to a study of T cells in tuberculosis. Looking at the study overall: T cells were selected with CD1B tetramers loaded with glucose monomycolate.

There are 15 residues in the CDR3. CDR1 and CDR2 from the germline V gene are ENHRY and SYGVKD. Trimming stripped 2 bases from V and 4 bases from J, with 11 bases between. No alpha-beta pairing information exists for these sequences. Here immunoSEQ multiplex PCR was the method, and the copy in TCRdb shows in-frame clones only, minus some. The top ten hold just over 20% of the sample, which has approximately 59,000 clones, roughly 90% seen once. Sorting used thawed, overnight-rested PBMC stained with anti-CD3, a viability dye and GMM-loaded CD1B tetramer. C32 glucose monomycolate from Rhodococcus equi was loaded onto the CD1B tetramers. Before cryopreservation, the sorted PBMC lost their CD14-expressing monocytes.

The sample was CD1b-GMM tetramer-negative cells sorted from PBMCs. This clonotype originated in an adult woman with latent tuberculosis. The rearrangement joins TRBV10-3 to TRBJ2-2; D perhaps matches TRBD1 (5 bases). The CDR3 region has the DNA TGTGCCATCAGTGAGAATCTCAGGGCCACCGGGGAGCTGTTTTTT. Residues: CAISENLRATGELFF.